In this sample, the clone carrying this T cell receptor (beta chain) turned up once. Its antigen is as yet unknown. It was 5'RACE with constant-segment primers that produced the TCR alpha and TCR beta cDNA libraries, which carried sample barcodes and UMIs. A single record per CDR3 protein comes from TCRdb applying MiXCR to the 5' RACE reads. The top ten hold roughly 7.7% of the sample, which has 580,000 or so distinct CDR3 sequences, approximately 15% seen once. This specimen comes from a study of T-cell memory formation after mild COVID-19. Study-wide background: TCR clustering was largely donor specific. Study-level findings and limits: While clones contracting from day 15 to 85 were balanced between CD4 and CD8, later expanders leaned CD4+. Some SARS-CoV-2-responding clones were already detected in memory before infection.

V gave up 3 bases and J gave up 2 bases, with 8 bases separating them. Per germline, CDR1 DFQATT and CDR2 SNEGSKA (reference sequence). This CDR3 contains 13 residues. The specimen sequenced was PBMCs or a T cell subset sorted from them (not recorded which). The chain combines TRBV20-1 with TRBJ2-1; D is possibly TRBD1 or TRBD2 (5 bases each). The clonotype originates from an adult woman who had mild COVID-19 (a few samples of this study predate the infection). Cell type and time point are not known. CDR3 in DNA: TGCAGTGCTAGTTTGGGACCCTACAATGAGCAGTTCTTC. Translation gives CSASLGPYNEQFF.